This T cell receptor beta chain derives from a study of cytomegalovirus exposure and HLA in healthy donors. PCR employed 60 Vbeta and 13 Jbeta primers. This table comes from immunoSEQ multiplex PCR, and its TCRdb copy is limited to in-frame clones, with some not included. This sample has 130,000 or so clones, with 75% to 80% found just once. The specimen was PBMCs. The receptor's source is a woman between 55 and 75 years old in good health and CMV-seronegative.

The chain's CDR3 is CASSQGGYLNTEAFF. The DNA for the CDR3 is TGTGCCAGCAGCCAAGGGGGATACTTGAACACTGAAGCTTTCTTT. The chain couples TRBV6-6 to TRBJ1-1; weak D call: TRBD1 (6 bases). Trimming removed 6 bases from V and 0 bases from J, with 14 bases in between. The CDR3 length is 15 residues. Germline V gene lookup returns CDR1 MNHNY and CDR2 SVGAGI (reference sequence).